A selection of T cell receptor beta chains follows, all from one sample in a study of T cells after yellow fever vaccination. One entry per CDR3 protein, called by TCRdb with MiXCR from the 5' RACE reads. The data show 400,000 or so distinct CDR3 sequences, roughly 6.1% seen once. Sequences were derived from PBMCs, sampled 5 days after the yellow fever booster vaccination. The receptors originated from a young man who received the YFV17D yellow fever vaccine. Each CDR3 is given without its conserved first and last residue.

CDR3 protein: ASRSDQETQY
J gene: TRBJ2-5
V gene: TRBV2

CDR3 protein: ASKALAGIVNEQF
J gene: TRBJ2-1
V gene: TRBV5-1

CDR3 protein: ASSAEDTQY
J gene: TRBJ2-3
V gene: TRBV5-4

CDR3 protein: ASSLAPVGTRETQY
J gene: TRBJ2-5
V gene: TRBV5-1

CDR3 protein: SARGEYHNEQF
J gene: TRBJ2-1
V gene: TRBV29-1

CDR3 protein: ASRPSGRTSEAF
J gene: TRBJ1-1
V gene: TRBV12-3/TRBV12-4

CDR3 protein: ASSLMDPGLAGVGTGELF
J gene: TRBJ2-2
V gene: TRBV11-2

CDR3 protein: ASSAYTGELF
J gene: TRBJ2-2
V gene: TRBV5-1

CDR3 protein: ASSLNSGTGGIYEQY
J gene: TRBJ2-7
V gene: TRBV5-1

CDR3 protein: ASTLPGRSEQF
J gene: TRBJ2-1
V gene: TRBV12-3/TRBV12-4

CDR3 protein: ASSLPGQAEQF
J gene: TRBJ2-1
V gene: TRBV12-3/TRBV12-4

CDR3 protein: ASATSGSVNEQF
J gene: TRBJ2-1
V gene: TRBV5-1

CDR3 protein: ASKGANTEAF
J gene: TRBJ1-1
V gene: TRBV10-2